A single sample gave rise to the 17 T cell receptor beta chains below, sequenced in a study of T cell changes during pregnancy in multiple sclerosis. Some clones are missing from TCRdb's copy, which holds only in-frame ones; the method was immunoSEQ multiplex PCR. The repertoire holds tens of thousands of clones, with 90% to 95% as singletons. This sample comprised peripheral blood, obtained in the third trimester of pregnancy. The receptors derive from a female donor in good health, enrolled as a control in a pregnancy study.

This clone was seen more than once but under ten times. The rearrangement joins TRBV7-6 to TRBJ1-3; D is undetermined. The CDR3 runs 14 residues. Trimming took off 5 bases at V and 8 bases at J, with 16 bases between the two ends. CDR1 SGHVS and CDR2 FNYEAQ come from the germline V gene. The CDR3 spells CASSPRAKPDTIYF. DNA for the CDR3: TGTGCCAGCAGCCCTCGTGCAAAACCGGACACCATATATTTT. The full variable domain, its missing parts supplied by reference TRBV7-6 and TRBJ1-3, is GAGVSQSPRYKVTKRGQDVALRCDPISGHVSLYWYRQALGQGPEFLTYFNYEAQQDKSGLPNDRFSAERPEGSISTLTIQRTEQRDSAMYRCASSPRAKPDTIYFGEGSWLTVV.

With respect to this clone: Other DNA sequences of this sample code for an identical CDR3. The chain's CDR3 is CASSDRGLNTEAFF. The CDR3 region has the DNA TGTGCCAGCAGCGACAGGGGACTGAACACTGAAGCTTTCTTT. The chain recombines TRBV9 with TRBJ1-1; the match to TRBD1 covers 7 bases. The V gene end was trimmed by 3 bases and the J gene end by 0 bases; junction bases not matched to a gene: 2. The CDR3 has 14 amino acids. Germline CDR1 SGDLS, CDR2 YYNGEE.

CDR3 sequence: CASSVRGTSYNEQFF. In DNA form, the CDR3 reads TGTGCCAGCAGTGTGCGGGGGACCTCCTACAATGAGCAGTTCTTC. The chain joins TRBV27 to TRBJ2-1, with TRBD2 identical over 7 bases. V gave up 5 bases and J gave up 0 bases; unmatched junction bases: 4. The CDR3 is 15 residues long. In germline, CDR1 is MNHEY, CDR2 SMNVEV (reference sequence).

The chain uses TRBV6-4 and TRBJ2-2; maybe TRBD1 (5 bases). The germline CDR1 and CDR2 sequences are MRHNA and SNTAGT. Trimming stripped 6 bases from V and 4 bases from J, with 9 bases between. The CDR3 consists of 13 residues. The CDR3 sequence: CASSFRATGELFF. The CDR3 DNA sequence: TGTGCCAGCAGCTTCAGGGCCACCGGGGAGCTGTTTTTT.

The chain uses TRBV10-3 and TRBJ1-4; 7 positions match TRBD1. After removal of 3 bases from V and 4 bases from J, the junction contained 2 bases not matched to a gene. The germline V gene encodes CDR1 ENHRY and CDR2 SYGVKD. The CDR3 loop spans 14 amino acids. The CDR3 loop is CAISDGQVNEKLFF. The DNA for the CDR3 is TGTGCCATCAGTGACGGACAGGTTAATGAAAAACTGTTTTTT.

The chain uses TRBV7-9 and TRBJ2-7; 10 bases are a match to TRBD2. J lost 2 bases, V lost 4 bases, and 2 bases had no gene match. Germline V gives CDR1 SEHNR, CDR2 FQNEAQ (reference sequence). The CDR3 is 14 residues long. The CDR3 protein is CASSSSGGAYEQYF. The CDR3 DNA reads TGTGCCAGCAGCTCAAGCGGGGGGGCCTACGAGCAGTACTTC.

The rearrangement joins TRBV5-1 to TRBJ2-2, with a possible D match to TRBD1 (7 bases). CDR3 length: 16 amino acids. The ends were cut back, 0 bases at V and 5 bases at J, with 14 bases in the middle. Per the germline V gene, CDR1 is SGHRS and CDR2 is YFSETQ. The DNA of the CDR3 is TGCGCCAGCAGCTTGGAGCAGGGGGGTTGGACCGGGGAGCTGTTTTTT. Translation: CASSLEQGGWTGELFF.

This sequence joins TRBV5-6 and TRBJ2-1, with 15 bases fitting TRBD2. CDR1 and CDR2 from the germline V gene are SGHDT and YYEEEE. The ends lost 2 bases at V and 9 bases at J; junction bases unmatched: 3. This CDR3 is 15 amino acids long. The CDR3 DNA follows: TGTGCCAGCAGCTTAGGGACTAGCGGGAGGCGTGAGCAGTTCTTC. Protein product: CASSLGTSGRREQFF.

The chain carries TRBV7-7 and TRBJ2-2, with unresolved D. This CDR3 is built from 16 residues. CDR1 is SSHAT, CDR2 FNYEAQ, per germline (reference sequence). V was trimmed by 0 bases and J by 0 bases, leaving 8 bases between them. The DNA of the CDR3 is TGTGCCAGCAGCTTAGCAGCCGGGTCGAACACCGGGGAGCTGTTTTTT. This codes for CASSLAAGSNTGELFF.

This chain uses TRBV4-1 with TRBJ2-1, with 8 bases aligning to TRBD1. CDR1 and CDR2 from the germline V gene are MGHRA and YSYEKL. V gave up 0 bases and J gave up 0 bases; unmatched junction bases: 13. The CDR3 runs to 20 residues. In nucleotides, the CDR3 is TGCGCCAGCAGCCAAGATCGACAGGGGTTCGAACCCGCCTCCTACAATGAGCAGTTCTTC. It translates to CASSQDRQGFEPASYNEQFF.

J is TRBJ1-5 and V is TRBV19, with TRBD1 matching 7 bases. CDR1 LNHDA and CDR2 SQIVND come from the germline V gene (reference sequence). V shed 7 bases, J shed 3 bases, and the junction held 12 bases outside the gene matches. The CDR3 has 16 residues. The CDR3 DNA reads as TGTGCCAGTAAAGCCGGAAGGGGGCAGATCAATCAGCCCCAGCATTTT. Translating it yields CASKAGRGQINQPQHF.

The chain combines TRBV27 with TRBJ2-7; maybe TRBD2 (6 bases). The germline V gene has CDR1 MNHEY and CDR2 SMNVEV (reference sequence). This CDR3 has 14 residues. Trimming took 2 bases from V and 3 from J, leaving 11 bases between them. CDR3 sequence: CASSLRGGLYEQYF. Here the CDR3 DNA reads TGTGCCAGCAGTTTAAGGGGAGGACTCTACGAGCAGTACTTC.

The CDR3 nucleotides read TGTGCCAGCAGCTCCCATCTAGCGGGATATGGGGGCGAGCAGTACTTC. Translating gives CASSSHLAGYGGEQYF. The chain has TRBV11-2 and TRBJ2-7; TRBD2 aligns across 9 bases. From germline, CDR1 is SGHAT and CDR2 FQNNGV. The CDR3 spans 16 residues. V shed 4 bases, J shed 6 bases, and the junction held 13 bases outside the gene matches.

CDR3 DNA sequence: TGTGCCAGCAGCGGAGGGACAGGGGGGTTTCAACACATCTATGGCTACACCTTC. Protein sequence: CASSGGTGGFQHIYGYTF. This chain links TRBV7-9 with TRBJ1-2; TRBD1 aligns across 11 bases. Losses at the gene ends were 5 bases for V and 4 bases for J; bases not matched to a gene: 15. Germline assignment: CDR1 SEHNR and CDR2 FQNEAQ (reference sequence). The CDR3 is made up of 18 amino acids.

The chain has TRBV18 and TRBJ1-2, with D maybe TRBD1 (6 bases). Germline-derived CDR1 and CDR2 are KGHSH and LQKENI. V shed 3 bases and J shed 2 bases, with 10 bases lying between them. The CDR3 sequence is 14 residues long. CDR3 sequence reads: CASSPQGQNYGYTF. The CDR3 DNA is TGTGCCAGCTCACCGCAGGGGCAAAACTATGGCTACACCTTC.

The V gene is TRBV4-3, the J gene TRBJ1-6; a possible D gene is TRBD1 (5 bases). The germline V and J ends were trimmed by 1 base and 8 bases, with 9 bases remaining between them. Germline assignment: CDR1 LGHNA and CDR2 YSLEER. The CDR3 extends over 14 amino acids. The CDR3 protein is CASSQAGGDSPLHF. CDR3 coding DNA: TGCGCCAGCAGCCAAGCGGGGGGGGATTCACCCCTCCACTTT.

The chain's CDR3 is CASSLWTPRNTEAFF. For the CDR3, the DNA is TGTGCCAGCAGTTTATGGACTCCTAGGAACACTGAAGCTTTCTTT. V usage is TRBV28 and J usage is TRBJ1-1; D unclear. The V end was cut by 0 bases, the J end by 1 base, with 9 bases between. From germline, CDR1 is MDHEN and CDR2 SYDVKM. The CDR3 runs to 15 residues.